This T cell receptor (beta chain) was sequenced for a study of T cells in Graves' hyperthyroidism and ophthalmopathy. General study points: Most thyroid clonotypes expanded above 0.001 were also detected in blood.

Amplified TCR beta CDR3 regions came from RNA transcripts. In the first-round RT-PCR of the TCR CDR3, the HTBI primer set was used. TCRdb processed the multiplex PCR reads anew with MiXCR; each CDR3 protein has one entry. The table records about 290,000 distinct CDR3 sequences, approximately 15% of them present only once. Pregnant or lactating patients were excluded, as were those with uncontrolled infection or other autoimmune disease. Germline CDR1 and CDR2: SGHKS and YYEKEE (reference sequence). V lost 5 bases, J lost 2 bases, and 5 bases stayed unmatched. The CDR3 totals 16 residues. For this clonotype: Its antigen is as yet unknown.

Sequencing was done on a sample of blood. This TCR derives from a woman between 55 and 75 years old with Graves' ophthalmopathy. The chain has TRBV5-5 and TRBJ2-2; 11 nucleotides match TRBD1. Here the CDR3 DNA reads TGTGCCAGCAGAAACTGGACAGGGGGCAACACCGGGGAGCTGTTTTTT. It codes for CASRNWTGGNTGELFF.